What follows are 5 T cell receptor beta chains derived from one specimen sequenced in a study of T cells in localized non-small cell lung cancer. Data came from immunoSEQ multiplex PCR; TCRdb stores just in-frame clones and leaves some out. This table has 45,000 to 70,000 clones, 86% appearing once. Sequences were derived from peripheral blood, sampled before any cancer treatment. These receptors originate from a woman aged 35 to 70 with stage I lung adenocarcinoma.

The V gene is TRBV28, the J gene TRBJ2-3; no clear D gene. The germline V gene encodes CDR1 MDHEN and CDR2 SYDVKM. The germline V and J ends were trimmed by 3 bases and 0 bases, with 13 bases remaining between them. This CDR3 has 16 residues. The CDR3 DNA is TGTGCCAGCAGTTTCTCCGCAGGTGCTAGCACAGATACGCAGTATTTT. Translated, it gives CASSFSAGASTDTQYF.

This sequence joins TRBV13 and TRBJ2-6, with TRBD2 as a possible D gene (6 bases). Germline V gene lookup returns CDR1 PRHDT and CDR2 FYEKMQ (reference sequence). V lost 0 bases and J lost 3, with 6 bases in between. The CDR3 is made up of 15 amino acids. The CDR3 spells CASSLGGLGANVLTF. The CDR3 DNA follows: TGTGCCAGCAGCTTAGGGGGACTTGGGGCCAACGTCCTGACTTTC.

The rearrangement uses TRBV25-1 and TRBJ2-2, with 8 bases identical to TRBD1. Germline V gene lookup returns CDR1 MGHDK and CDR2 SYGVNS. The CDR3 covers 15 residues. V lost 4 bases, J lost 5 bases, and 6 bases stayed unmatched. This CDR3 reads CASSVGQGFTGELFF. The CDR3 region has the DNA TGTGCCAGCAGTGTCGGACAGGGTTTTACCGGGGAGCTGTTTTTT.

V usage is TRBV28 and J usage is TRBJ1-2; D unresolved. This CDR3 has 13 residues. Germline lookup yields CDR1 MDHEN and CDR2 SYDVKM. Trimming stripped 1 base from V and 4 bases from J, with 7 bases between. Here the CDR3 reads CASSLSKVYGYTF. CDR3 nucleotides: TGTGCCAGCAGTTTATCAAAGGTCTATGGCTACACCTTC.

The genes are TRBV10-2 and TRBJ2-7; TRBD2 aligns across 9 bases. This CDR3 has 15 amino acids. The germline V gene has CDR1 WSHSY and CDR2 SAAADI. V lost 3 bases, J lost 6 bases, and 9 bases stayed unmatched. The CDR3 region has the DNA TGCGCCAGCAGTGAACCGGCGGGGGGGAGTTTCGAGCAGTACTTC. Encoded protein: CASSEPAGGSFEQYF.